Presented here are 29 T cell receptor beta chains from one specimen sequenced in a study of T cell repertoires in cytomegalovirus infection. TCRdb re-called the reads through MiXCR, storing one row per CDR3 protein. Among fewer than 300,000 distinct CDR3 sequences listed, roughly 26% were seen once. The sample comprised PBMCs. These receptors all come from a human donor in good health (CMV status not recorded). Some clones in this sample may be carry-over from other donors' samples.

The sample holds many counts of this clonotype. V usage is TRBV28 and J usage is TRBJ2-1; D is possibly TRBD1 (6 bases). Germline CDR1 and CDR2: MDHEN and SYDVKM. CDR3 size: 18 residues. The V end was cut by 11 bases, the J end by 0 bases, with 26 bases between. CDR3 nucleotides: TGTGCCCGAACCACAGGGTTACCCCCTAATAGCTCCTACAATGAGCAGTTCTTC. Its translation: CARTTGLPPNSSYNEQFF.

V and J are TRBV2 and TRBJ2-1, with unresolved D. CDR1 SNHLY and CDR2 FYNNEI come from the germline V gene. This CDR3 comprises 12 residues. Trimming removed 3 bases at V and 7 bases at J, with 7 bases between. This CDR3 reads CASSDRRNEQFF. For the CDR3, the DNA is TGTGCCAGCAGTGATAGAAGGAATGAGCAGTTCTTC. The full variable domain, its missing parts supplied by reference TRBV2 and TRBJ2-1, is EPEVTQTPSHQVTQMGQEVILRCVPISNHLYFYWYRQILGQKVEFLVSFYNNEISEKSEIFDDQFSVERPDGSNFTLKIRSTKLEDSAMYFCASSDRRNEQFFGPGTRLTVL.

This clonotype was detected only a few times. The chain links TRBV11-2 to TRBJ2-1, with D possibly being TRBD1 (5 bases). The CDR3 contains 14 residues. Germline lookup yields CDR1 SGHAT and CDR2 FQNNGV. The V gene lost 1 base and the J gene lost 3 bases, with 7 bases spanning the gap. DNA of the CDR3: TGTGCCAGCAGCTTAGTTACAGGCTACAATGAGCAGTTCTTC. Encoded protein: CASSLVTGYNEQFF.

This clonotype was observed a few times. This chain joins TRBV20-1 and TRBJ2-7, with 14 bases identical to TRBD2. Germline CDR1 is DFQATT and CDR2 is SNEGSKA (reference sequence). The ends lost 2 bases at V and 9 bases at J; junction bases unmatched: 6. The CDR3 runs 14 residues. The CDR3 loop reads CSARTGLAGATQYF. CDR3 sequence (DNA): TGCAGTGCTAGAACGGGACTAGCGGGAGCTACGCAGTACTTC.

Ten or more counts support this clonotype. The CDR3 region has the DNA TGTGCCAGCAGTCCGGACAGGGGGCTTGAGCAGTTCTTC. This encodes CASSPDRGLEQFF. The rearrangement links TRBV6-1 to TRBJ2-1; 11 bases line up with TRBD1. Germline loops: CDR1 MNHNS, CDR2 SASEGT. CDR3 length: 13 residues. Germline trimming cut 5 bases from V and 9 bases from J; bases unmatched to any gene: 3.

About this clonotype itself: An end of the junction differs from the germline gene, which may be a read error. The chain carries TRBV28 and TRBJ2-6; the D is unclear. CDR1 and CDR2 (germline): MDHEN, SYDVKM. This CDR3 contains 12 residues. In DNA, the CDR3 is TGTCCCAGCAGCCCCGGGGCCAACGTCCTGACTTTC. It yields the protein CPSSPGANVLTF.

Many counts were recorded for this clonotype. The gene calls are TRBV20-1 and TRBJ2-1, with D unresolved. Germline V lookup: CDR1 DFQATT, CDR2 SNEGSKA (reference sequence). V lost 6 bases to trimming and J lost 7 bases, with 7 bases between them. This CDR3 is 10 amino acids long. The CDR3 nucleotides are TGCAGTGCCTCCAGGAATGAGCAGTTCTTC. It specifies CSASRNEQFF.

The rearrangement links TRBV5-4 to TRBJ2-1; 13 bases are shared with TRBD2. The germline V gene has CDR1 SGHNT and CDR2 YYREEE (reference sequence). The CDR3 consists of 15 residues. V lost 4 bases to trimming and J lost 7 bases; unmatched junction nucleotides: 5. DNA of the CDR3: TGTGCCAGCAGCCCGACTAGCGGGAGGAGAAATGAGCAGTTCTTC. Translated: CASSPTSGRRNEQFF. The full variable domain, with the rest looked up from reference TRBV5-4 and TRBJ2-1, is ETGVTQSPTHLIKTRGQQVTLRCSSQSGHNTVSWYQQALGQGPQFIFQYYREEENGRGNFPPRFSGLQFPNYSSELNVNALELDDSALYLCASSPTSGRRNEQFFGPGTRLTVL.

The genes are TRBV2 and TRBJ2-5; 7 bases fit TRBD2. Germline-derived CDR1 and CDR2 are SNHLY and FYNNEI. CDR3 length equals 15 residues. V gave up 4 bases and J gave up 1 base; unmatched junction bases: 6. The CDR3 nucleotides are TGTGCCAGCAGTGGCATAAGCGGGGCCCAAGAGACCCAGTACTTC. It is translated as CASSGISGAQETQYF.

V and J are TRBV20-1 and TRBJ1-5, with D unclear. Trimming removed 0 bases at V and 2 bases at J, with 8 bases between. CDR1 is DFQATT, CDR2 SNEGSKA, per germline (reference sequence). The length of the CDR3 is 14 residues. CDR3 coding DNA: TGCAGTGCTAGAGATTTGCAGGGCAATCAGCCCCAGCATTTT. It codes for CSARDLQGNQPQHF.

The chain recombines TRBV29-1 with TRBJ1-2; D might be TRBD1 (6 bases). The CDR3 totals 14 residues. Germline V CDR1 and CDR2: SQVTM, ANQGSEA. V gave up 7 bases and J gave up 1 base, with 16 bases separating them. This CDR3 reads CSAQGGIINYGYTF. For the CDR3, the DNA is TGCAGCGCCCAAGGGGGTATAATTAACTATGGCTACACCTTC.

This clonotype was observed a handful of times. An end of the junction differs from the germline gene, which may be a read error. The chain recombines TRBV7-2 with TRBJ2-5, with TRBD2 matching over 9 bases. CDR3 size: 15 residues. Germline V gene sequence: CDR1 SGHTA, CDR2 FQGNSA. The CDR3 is CASSLAGVLGETQYF. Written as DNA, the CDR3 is TGTGCCAGCAGTTTAGCGGGAGTGTTAGGCGAGACCCAGTACTTC.

The CDR3 is CASSLLAGTETQYF. In DNA form, the CDR3 reads TGCGCCAGCAGCTTGCTAGCGGGAACAGAGACCCAGTACTTC. This chain connects TRBV5-1 to TRBJ2-5; 9 bases match TRBD2. The germline V gene encodes CDR1 SGHRS and CDR2 YFSETQ. The CDR3 loop spans 14 amino acids. Trimming cost V 1 base and J 4 bases; bases outside gene matches: 2.

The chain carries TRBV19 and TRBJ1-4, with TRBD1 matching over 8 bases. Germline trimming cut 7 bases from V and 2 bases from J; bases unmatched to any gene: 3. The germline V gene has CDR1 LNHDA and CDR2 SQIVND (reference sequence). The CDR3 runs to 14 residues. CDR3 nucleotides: TGTGCCAGTACAGGGGGCGCTACTAATGAAAAACTGTTTTTT. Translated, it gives CASTGGATNEKLFF. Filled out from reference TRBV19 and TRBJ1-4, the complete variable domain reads DGGITQSPKYLFRKEGQNVTLSCEQNLNHDAMYWYRQDPGQGLRLIYYSQIVNDFQKGDIAEGYSVSREKKESFPLTVTSAQKNPTAFYLCASTGGATNEKLFFGSGTQLSVL.

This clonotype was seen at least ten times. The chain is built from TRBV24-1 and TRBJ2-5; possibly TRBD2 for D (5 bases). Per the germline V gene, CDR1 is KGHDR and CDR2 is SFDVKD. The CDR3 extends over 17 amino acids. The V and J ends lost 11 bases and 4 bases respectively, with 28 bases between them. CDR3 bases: TGTGCCAACACCCGCAAGTCTAGCAGCGAGGGCCGAGAGACCCAGTACTTC. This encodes CANTRKSSSEGRETQYF.

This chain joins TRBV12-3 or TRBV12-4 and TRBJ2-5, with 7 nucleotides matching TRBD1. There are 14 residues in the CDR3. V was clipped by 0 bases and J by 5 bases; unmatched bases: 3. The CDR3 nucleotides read TGTGCCAGCAGTTTAGCCAGGGGGAAGGAGACCCAGTACTTC. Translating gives CASSLARGKETQYF.

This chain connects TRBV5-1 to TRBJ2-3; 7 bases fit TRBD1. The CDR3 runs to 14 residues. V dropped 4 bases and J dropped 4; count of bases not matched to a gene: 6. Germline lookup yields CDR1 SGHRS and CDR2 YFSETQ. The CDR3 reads CASSLGQEADTQYF. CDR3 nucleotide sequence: TGCGCCAGCAGCCTCGGACAGGAGGCAGATACGCAGTATTTT. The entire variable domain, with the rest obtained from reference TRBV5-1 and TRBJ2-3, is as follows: KAGVTQTPRYLIKTRGQQVTLSCSPISGHRSVSWYQQTPGQGLQFLFEYFSETQRNKGNFPGRFSGRQFSNSRSEMNVSTLELGDSALYLCASSLGQEADTQYFGPGTRLTVL.

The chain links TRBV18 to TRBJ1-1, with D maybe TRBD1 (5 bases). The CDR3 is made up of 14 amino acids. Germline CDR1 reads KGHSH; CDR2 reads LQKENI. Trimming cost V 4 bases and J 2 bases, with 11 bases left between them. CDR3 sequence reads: CASSQTDSNTEAFF. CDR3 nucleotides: TGTGCCAGCTCACAAACTGACAGCAACACTGAAGCTTTCTTT. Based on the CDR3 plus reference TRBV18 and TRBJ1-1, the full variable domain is NAGVMQNPRHLVRRRGQEARLRCSPMKGHSHVYWYRQLPEEGLKFMVYLQKENIIDESGMPKERFSAEFPKEGPSILRIQQVVRGDSAAYFCASSQTDSNTEAFFGQGTRLTVV.

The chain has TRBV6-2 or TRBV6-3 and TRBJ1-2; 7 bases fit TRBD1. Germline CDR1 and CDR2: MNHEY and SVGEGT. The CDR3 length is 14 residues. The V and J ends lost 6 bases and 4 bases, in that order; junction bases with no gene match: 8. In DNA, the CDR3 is TGTGCCAGCAGGCAATCGGGACAGCCCTATGGCTACACCTTC. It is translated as CASRQSGQPYGYTF.

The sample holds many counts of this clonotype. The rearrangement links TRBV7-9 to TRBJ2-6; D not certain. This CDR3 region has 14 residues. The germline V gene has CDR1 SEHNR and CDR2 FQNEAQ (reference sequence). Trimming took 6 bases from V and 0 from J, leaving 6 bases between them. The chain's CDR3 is CASSPTSGANVLTF. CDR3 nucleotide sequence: TGTGCCAGCAGTCCCACCTCTGGGGCCAACGTCCTGACTTTC. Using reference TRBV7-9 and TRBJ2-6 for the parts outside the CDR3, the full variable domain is DTGVSQNPRHKITKRGQNVTFRCDPISEHNRLYWYRQTLGQGPEFLTYFQNEAQLEKSRLLSDRFSAERPKGSFSTLEIQRTEQGDSAMYLCASSPTSGANVLTFGAGSRLTVL.

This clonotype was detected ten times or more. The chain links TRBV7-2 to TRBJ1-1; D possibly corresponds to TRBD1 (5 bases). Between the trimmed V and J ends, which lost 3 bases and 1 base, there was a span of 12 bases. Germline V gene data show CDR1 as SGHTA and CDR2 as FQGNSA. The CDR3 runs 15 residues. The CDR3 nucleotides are TGTGCCAGCAGCTTGTACCGGGGGGGGAACACTGAAGCTTTCTTT. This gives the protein CASSLYRGGNTEAFF.

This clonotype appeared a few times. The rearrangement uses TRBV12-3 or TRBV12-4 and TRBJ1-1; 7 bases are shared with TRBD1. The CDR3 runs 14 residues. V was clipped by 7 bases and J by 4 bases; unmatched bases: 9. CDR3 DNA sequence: TGTGCCAGCACCCTGACAGGGCCGGCCACTGAAGCTTTCTTT. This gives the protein CASTLTGPATEAFF.

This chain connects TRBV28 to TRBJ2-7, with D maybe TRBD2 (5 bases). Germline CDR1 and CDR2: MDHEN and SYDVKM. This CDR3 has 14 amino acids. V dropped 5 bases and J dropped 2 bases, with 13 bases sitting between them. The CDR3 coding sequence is TGTGCCAGCAGTCGATACGCGGGCGCCTACGAGCAGTACTTC. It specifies CASSRYAGAYEQYF.

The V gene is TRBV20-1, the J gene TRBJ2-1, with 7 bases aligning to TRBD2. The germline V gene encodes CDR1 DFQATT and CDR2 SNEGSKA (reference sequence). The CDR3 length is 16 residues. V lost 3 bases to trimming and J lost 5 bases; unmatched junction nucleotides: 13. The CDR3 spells CSASASGPTNNNEQFF. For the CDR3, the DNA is TGCAGTGCTAGTGCTAGCGGACCGACGAACAACAATGAGCAGTTCTTC.

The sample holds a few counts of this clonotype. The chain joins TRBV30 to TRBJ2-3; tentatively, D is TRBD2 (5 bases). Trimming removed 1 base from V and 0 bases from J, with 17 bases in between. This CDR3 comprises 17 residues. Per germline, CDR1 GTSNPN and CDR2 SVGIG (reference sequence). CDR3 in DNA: TGTGCCTGGAGTGCCATTCTTGGGAGCCCCAGCACAGATACGCAGTATTTT. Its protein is CAWSAILGSPSTDTQYF.

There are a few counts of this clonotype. CDR3: CSARNWVAGSVIQYF. The CDR3 coding sequence is TGCAGTGCTAGAAACTGGGTAGCGGGGTCTGTCATTCAGTACTTC. V usage is TRBV20-1 and J usage is TRBJ2-4, with TRBD2 matching over 8 bases. V dropped 2 bases and J dropped 9; count of bases not matched to a gene: 12. CDR3 length: 15 amino acids. The germline V gene encodes CDR1 DFQATT and CDR2 SNEGSKA (reference sequence).

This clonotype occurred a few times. CDR3 nucleotides: TGTGCCAGCAGTTATGTACAAGAGACCCAGTACTTC. Protein product: CASSYVQETQYF. V usage is TRBV6-1 and J usage is TRBJ2-5; unclear D gene. The V gene's germline CDR1 is MNHNS and CDR2 SASEGT. This CDR3 has 12 amino acids. V gave up 5 bases and J gave up 2 bases, with 6 bases separating them.

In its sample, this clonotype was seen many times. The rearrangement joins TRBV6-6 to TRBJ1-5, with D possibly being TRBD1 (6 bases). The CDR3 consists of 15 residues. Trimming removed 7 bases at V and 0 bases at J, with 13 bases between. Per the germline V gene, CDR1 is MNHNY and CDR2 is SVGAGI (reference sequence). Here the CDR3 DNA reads TGTGCCAGCAACGAACAGGGTCGTAGCAATCAGCCCCAGCATTTT. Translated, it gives CASNEQGRSNQPQHF.

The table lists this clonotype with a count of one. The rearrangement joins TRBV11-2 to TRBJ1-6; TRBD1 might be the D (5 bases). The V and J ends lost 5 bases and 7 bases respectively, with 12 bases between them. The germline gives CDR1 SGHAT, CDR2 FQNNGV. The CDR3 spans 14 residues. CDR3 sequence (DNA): TGTGCCAGCAGCCCCGGACAAATCAATTCACCCCTCCACTTT. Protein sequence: CASSPGQINSPLHF.